This record looks at one T cell receptor beta chain sequence and its context. This clone has only a few counts. Its specific antigen is unknown. Per-base quality was not reported, and no clone a single base away is much larger than it. The data stem from a study of blood T cell repertoires in COVID-19 (dated by TCRdb to 2020 to 2022). Turning to the overall study: Collaborator samples came from the United States, Italy and Spain and covered acute and convalescent phases of COVID-19. The material from the prospective study consisted of cDNA or gDNA derived from T cells, B-cell-depleted T cells, or PBMCs. Deeply sampled blood TCRbeta repertoires from subjects exposed to, actively infected with, or recovered from COVID-19 were included in the dataset. The repertoires were made available in a free public database intended to serve as a resource for research on the immune response to SARS-CoV-2. The samples were drawn from the first 160 participants of the ongoing ImmuneRACE study and from 950 to 1,500 subjects provided by 6 global collaborators. Nearly every sample came with metadata listing a de-identified subject ID, COVID-19 status, age in years and sex. Where HLA class I and class II types were available, the types were taken from metadata supplied by the sample provider, not from assay-based typing.

Compared with germline, V lacks 7 bases and J lacks 5 bases; bases without a gene match: 2. From a lookup of the germline V gene, CDR1 and CDR2 are SQVTM and ANQGSEA. CDR3 length: 12 amino acids, cysteine to phenylalanine. Of the read, only the CDR3 DNA is kept; its 36 bases are in frame from base 1. The collaborating institutions used their own protocols to collect whole blood in K2EDTA tubes. For TCRbeta analysis, collaborators shipped samples as frozen whole blood, isolated PBMCs, or DNA extracted from either of those sample types. Study-wide findings and limitations: The amount of clinical and demographic metadata varied by source and participant and was provided uncurated.

TCRbeta CDR3 regions were amplified from genomic DNA using the immunoSEQ Assay, a bias-controlled multiplex PCR. In the paper's pipeline: Within the assay, amplification of reference gene primers was used to estimate how many nucleated cells each sample contained. To quantify the absolute abundance of each unique TCRbeta CDR3 rearrangement, sequence reads were collapsed and filtered. For each sample, productive Simpson clonality was calculated as the square root of Simpson's diversity index over productive rearrangements. Here the immuneACCESS table is served through TCRdb, limited to in-frame sequences with V and J called. Missing clones are a known gap in these copies; in checked studies unresolved V genes cover under half, and the rest lacks a known reason. The V and J calls and clone size were taken over from that table, and D and trimming were inferred from the DNA. This sample is represented by about 210,000 clones; 92% of them were singletons. The ten largest clones capture approximately 1.2% of the sample.

The sequencing input was peripheral blood. The clonotype comes from a man aged 30 to 39 with acute or convalescent COVID-19. The sequence links TRBV29-1 to TRBJ1-2; a stretch of 12 junction bases matches TRBD1. The CDR3 sequence is CSEGQGAYGYTF. The DNA sequence is as follows: TGCAGCGAGGGACAGGGGGCGTATGGCTACACCTTC.